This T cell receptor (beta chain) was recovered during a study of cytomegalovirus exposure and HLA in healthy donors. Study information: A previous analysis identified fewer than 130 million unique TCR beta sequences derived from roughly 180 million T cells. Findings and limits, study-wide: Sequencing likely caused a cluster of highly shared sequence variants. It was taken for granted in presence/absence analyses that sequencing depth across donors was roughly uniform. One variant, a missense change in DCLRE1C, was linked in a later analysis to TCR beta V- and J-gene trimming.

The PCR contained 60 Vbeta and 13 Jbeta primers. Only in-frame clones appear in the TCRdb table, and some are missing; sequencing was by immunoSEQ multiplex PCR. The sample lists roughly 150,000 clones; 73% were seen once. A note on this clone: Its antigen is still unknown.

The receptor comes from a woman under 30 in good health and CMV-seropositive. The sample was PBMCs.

CDR3 in amino acids: CASSQSRTGATGANVLTF. In DNA form, the CDR3 reads TGTGCCAGCAGCCAATCCAGGACAGGGGCCACTGGGGCCAACGTCCTGACTTTC. The rearrangement links TRBV4-2 to TRBJ2-6; 9 bases line up with TRBD1. V shed 2 bases and J 2 bases; nucleotides not matched to a gene: 7. Germline V gene sequence: CDR1 LGHNA, CDR2 YNFKEQ. CDR3 length: 18 residues.